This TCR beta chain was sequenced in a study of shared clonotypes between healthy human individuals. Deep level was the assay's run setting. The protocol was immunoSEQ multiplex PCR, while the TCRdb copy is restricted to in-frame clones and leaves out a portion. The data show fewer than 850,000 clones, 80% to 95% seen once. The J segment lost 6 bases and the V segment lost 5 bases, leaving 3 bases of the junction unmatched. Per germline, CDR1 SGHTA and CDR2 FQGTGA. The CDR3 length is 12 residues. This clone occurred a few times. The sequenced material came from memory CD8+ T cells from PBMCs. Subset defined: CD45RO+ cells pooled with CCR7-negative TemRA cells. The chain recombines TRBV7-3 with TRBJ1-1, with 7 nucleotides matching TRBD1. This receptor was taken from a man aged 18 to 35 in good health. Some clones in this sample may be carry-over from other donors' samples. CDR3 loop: CASSQGGAEAFF. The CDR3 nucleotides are TGTGCCAGCAGCCAGGGGGGTGCTGAAGCTTTCTTT.